This TCR beta chain originates from a study of T-cell reconstitution after alpha-beta-depleted transplantation in children. CDR1 is MNHNS, CDR2 SASEGT, per germline. There are 14 residues in the CDR3. Deletions cut 6 bases from V and 6 bases from J, with 15 bases between. This clonotype was recorded only once. Its antigen is as yet unknown. General study findings and limits: Reported findings indicate that, about two months after transplant, alpha-beta T cells came from several hundred expanded clones, which were derived from non-depleted graft cells. Newly generated T cells supplied most T-cell counts and diversity one year post-transplant. Some patients owed their high day-60 TCRbeta diversity to surviving recipient T cells and thymic progenitors.

Molecular barcoding with unique molecular identifiers was used for the TCRbeta library. TCRdb independently ran MiXCR on the PCR reads; one entry per CDR3 protein. The table lists fewer than 350,000 distinct CDR3 sequences, roughly 10% of them singletons. This sequence originates from a male patient aged 2 to 9 who had a stem cell transplant for chronic granulomatous disease, so the T cells may come from the graft donor. The sample was peripheral blood, taken 180 days after TCRalphabeta/CD19-depleted stem cell transplant. The chain links TRBV6-1 to TRBJ1-3, with D perhaps matching TRBD1 (5 bases). CDR3 amino acids: CASSRDLWENTIYF. As DNA, the CDR3 is TGTGCCAGCAGCCGGGACCTGTGGGAAAACACCATATATTTT.